This T cell receptor (beta chain) is drawn from a study of persistence of HIV-infected CD4 T cells. General observations from the study: TCRbeta richness was lower in CMV- and Gag-responding cells than in anti-CD3/anti-CD28-responding cells. Rare CMV-responding cells carrying HIV-1 proviruses were not analyzed separately for TCR.

This was the immunoSEQ version 4 assay in survey mode. The repertoire was sequenced with immunoSEQ multiplex PCR; TCRdb's copy has only in-frame clones and lacks some. The sample contains tens of thousands of clones, 70% to 75% of which appear only once. This clone showed up just a few times. Its target is not known. V gave up 10 bases and J gave up 0 bases, with 12 bases separating them. Per the germline V gene, CDR1 is SNHLY and CDR2 is FYNNEI. The CDR3 runs to 13 residues. Overlapping HIV-1 Gag 15-mer peptides at approximately 1 ug per peptide per mL were used. CD40L/CD69 double-negative CD45RO-high memory CD4+ T cells were collected.

The TCR sequence derives from an adult man with HIV who was CMV-seropositive. V is TRBV2 and J is TRBJ1-1; D is possibly TRBD1 (5 bases). Sequenced here: CD4+ T cells sorted from PBMCs after roughly 20-hour stimulation, sampled from a patient who received antiretroviral therapy. The CDR3 region is CATMGVVNTEAFF. The DNA of the CDR3 is TGTGCCACCATGGGGGTGGTGAACACTGAAGCTTTCTTT.